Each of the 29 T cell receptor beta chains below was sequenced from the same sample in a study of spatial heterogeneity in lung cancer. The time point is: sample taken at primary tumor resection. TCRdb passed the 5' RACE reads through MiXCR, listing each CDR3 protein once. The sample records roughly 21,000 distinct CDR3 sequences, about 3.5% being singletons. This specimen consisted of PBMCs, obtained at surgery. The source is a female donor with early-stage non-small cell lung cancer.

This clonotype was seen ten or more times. The CDR3 spells CASSFAGTRNYEQYF. The DNA for the CDR3 is TGTGCCAGCAGTTTTGCCGGGACTAGAAACTACGAGCAGTACTTC. V gene TRBV12-3 or TRBV12-4 combines with J gene TRBJ2-7, with TRBD2 matching over 8 bases. V trimming: 3 bases; J trimming: 3 bases; junction bases outside the gene matches: 7. This CDR3 is 15 amino acids long.

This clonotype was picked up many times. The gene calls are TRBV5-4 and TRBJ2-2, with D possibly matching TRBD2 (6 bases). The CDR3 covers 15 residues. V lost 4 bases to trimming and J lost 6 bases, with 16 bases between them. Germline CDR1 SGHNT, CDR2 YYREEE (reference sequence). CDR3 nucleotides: TGTGCCAGCAGCCCCGCTACGAAGCGGGCCGGGGAGCTGTTTTTT. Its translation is CASSPATKRAGELFF.

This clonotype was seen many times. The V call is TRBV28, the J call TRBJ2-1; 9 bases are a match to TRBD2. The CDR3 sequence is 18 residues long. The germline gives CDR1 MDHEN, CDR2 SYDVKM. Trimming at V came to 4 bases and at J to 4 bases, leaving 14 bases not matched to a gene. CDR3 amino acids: CASSSHSGREGLYNEQFF. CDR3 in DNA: TGTGCCAGCAGTTCCCACTCAGGGCGGGAGGGCTTGTACAATGAGCAGTTCTTC.

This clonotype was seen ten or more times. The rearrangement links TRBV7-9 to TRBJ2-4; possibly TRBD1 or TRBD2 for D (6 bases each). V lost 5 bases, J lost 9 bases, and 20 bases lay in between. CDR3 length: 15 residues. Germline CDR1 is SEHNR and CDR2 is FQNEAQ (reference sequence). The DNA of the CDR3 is TGTGCCAGCAGCGCGCGGGACACCCCAGAGGTCATTCAGTACTTC. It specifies CASSARDTPEVIQYF.

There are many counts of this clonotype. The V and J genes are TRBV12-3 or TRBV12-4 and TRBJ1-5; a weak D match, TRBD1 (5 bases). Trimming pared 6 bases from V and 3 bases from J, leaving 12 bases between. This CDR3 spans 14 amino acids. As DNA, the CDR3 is TGTGCCAGCAGGCCGGGGACCTCCAATCAGCCCCAGCATTTT. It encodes CASRPGTSNQPQHF.

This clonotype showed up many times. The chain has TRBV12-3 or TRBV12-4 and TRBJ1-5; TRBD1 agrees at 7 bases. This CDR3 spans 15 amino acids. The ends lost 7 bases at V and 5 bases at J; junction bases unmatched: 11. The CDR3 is CASTLFQGGDQPQHF. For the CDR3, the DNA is TGTGCCAGCACCCTTTTCCAGGGGGGGGATCAGCCCCAGCATTTT.

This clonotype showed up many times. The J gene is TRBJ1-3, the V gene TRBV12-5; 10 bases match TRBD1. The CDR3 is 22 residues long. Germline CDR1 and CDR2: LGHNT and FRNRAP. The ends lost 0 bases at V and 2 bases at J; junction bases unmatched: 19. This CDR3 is CASGLVLSLKAGTGEAGNTIYF. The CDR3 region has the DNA TGTGCTAGTGGTTTGGTACTGTCCCTTAAAGCCGGGACAGGGGAGGCTGGAAACACCATATATTTT.

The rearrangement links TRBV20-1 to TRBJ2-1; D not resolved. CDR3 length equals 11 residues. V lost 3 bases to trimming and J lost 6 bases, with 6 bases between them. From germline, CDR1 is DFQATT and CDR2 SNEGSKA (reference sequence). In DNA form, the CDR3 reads TGCAGTGCTAGGGGCCTCAATGAGCAGTTCTTC. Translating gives CSARGLNEQFF.

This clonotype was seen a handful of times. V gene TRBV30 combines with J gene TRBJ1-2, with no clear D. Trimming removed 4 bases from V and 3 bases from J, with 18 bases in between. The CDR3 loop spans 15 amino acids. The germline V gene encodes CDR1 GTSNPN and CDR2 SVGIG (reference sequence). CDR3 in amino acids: CAWTRSSRTYYGYTF. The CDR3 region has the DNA TGTGCCTGGACTCGATCAAGCCGAACCTACTATGGCTACACCTTC.

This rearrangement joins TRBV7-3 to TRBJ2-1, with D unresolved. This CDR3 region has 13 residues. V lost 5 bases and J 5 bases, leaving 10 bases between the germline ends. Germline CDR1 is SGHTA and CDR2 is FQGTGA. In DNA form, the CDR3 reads TGTGCCAGCAGCACTCCACGAAACAATGAGCAGTTCTTC. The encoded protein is CASSTPRNNEQFF.

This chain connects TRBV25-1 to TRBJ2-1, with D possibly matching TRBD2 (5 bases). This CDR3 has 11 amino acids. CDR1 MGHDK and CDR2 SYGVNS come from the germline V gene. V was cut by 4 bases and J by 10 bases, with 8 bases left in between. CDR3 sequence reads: CASSASNEQFF. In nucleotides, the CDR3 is TGTGCCAGCAGTGCTAGCAACGAGCAGTTCTTC. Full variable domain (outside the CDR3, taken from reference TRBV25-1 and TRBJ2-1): EADIYQTPRYLVIGTGKKITLECSQTMGHDKMYWYQQDPGMELHLIHYSYGVNSTEKGDLSSESTVSRIRTEHFPLTLESARPSHTSQYLCASSASNEQFFGPGTRLTVL.

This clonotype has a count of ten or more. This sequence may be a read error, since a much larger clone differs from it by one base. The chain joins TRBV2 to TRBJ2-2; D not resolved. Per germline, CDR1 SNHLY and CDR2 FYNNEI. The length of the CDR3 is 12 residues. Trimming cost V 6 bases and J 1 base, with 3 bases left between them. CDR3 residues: CASRQNTGELFF. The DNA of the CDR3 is TGTGCCAGCAGACAGAACACCGGGGAGCTGTTTTTT.

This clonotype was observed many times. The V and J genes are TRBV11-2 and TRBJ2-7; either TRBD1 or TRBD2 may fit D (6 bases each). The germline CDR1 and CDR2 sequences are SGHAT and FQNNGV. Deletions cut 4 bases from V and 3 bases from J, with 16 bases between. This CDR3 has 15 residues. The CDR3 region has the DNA TGTGCCAGCAGCTACGAATCGGGGGCCGACTACGAGCAGTACTTC. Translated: CASSYESGADYEQYF.

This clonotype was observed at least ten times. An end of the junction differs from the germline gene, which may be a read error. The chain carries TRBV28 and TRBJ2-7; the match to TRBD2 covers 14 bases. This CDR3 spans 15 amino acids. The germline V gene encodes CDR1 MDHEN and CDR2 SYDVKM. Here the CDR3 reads CASRLPGTSGSEQYF. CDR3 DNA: TGTGCCAGCCGTTTACCCGGGACTAGCGGGAGCGAGCAGTACTTC.

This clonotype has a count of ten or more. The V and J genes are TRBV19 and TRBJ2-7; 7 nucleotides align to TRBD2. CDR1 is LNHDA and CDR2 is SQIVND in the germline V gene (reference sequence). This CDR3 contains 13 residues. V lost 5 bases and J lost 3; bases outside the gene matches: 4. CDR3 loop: CASSYRTSYEQYF. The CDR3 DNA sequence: TGTGCCAGTAGTTACAGGACTAGCTACGAGCAGTACTTC.

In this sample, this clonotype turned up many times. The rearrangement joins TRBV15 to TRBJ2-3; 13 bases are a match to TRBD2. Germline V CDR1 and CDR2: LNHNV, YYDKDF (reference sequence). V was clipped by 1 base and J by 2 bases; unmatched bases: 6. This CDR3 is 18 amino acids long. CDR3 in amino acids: CATSRGLAGGGFTDTQYF. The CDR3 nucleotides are TGTGCCACCAGCAGAGGACTAGCGGGAGGAGGTTTCACAGATACGCAGTATTTT. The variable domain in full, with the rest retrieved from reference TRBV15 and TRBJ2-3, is DAMVIQNPRYQVTQFGKPVTLSCSQTLNHNVMYWYQQKSSQAPKLLFHYYDKDFNNEADTPDNFQSRRPNTSFCFLDIRSPGLGDTAMYLCATSRGLAGGGFTDTQYFGPGTRLTVL.

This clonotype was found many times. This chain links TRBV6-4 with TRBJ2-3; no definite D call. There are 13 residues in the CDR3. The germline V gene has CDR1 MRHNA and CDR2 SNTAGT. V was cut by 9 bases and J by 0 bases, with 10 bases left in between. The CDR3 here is CARLISSTDTQYF. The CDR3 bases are TGTGCCAGACTGATTTCTAGCACAGATACGCAGTATTTT.

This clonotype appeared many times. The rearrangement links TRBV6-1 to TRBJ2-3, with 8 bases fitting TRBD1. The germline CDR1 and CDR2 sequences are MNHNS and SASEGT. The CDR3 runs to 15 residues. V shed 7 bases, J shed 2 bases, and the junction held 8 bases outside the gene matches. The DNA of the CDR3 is TGTGCCAGCACCGGGACAGGCCGATACACAGATACGCAGTATTTT. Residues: CASTGTGRYTDTQYF.

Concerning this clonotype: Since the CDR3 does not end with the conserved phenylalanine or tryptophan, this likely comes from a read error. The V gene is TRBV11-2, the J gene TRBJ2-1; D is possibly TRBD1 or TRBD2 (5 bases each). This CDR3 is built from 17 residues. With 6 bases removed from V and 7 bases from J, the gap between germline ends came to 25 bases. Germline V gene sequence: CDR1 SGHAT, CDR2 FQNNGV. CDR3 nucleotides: TGTGCCAGCAGGGGCACAACTGGGGCATCAAGGAGGAATGAGCAGTTCTCC. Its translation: CASRGTTGASRRNEQFS.

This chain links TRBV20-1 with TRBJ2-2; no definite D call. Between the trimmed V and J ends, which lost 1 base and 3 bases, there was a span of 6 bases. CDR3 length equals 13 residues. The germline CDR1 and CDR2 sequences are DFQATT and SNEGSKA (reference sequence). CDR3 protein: CSARAVDTGELFF. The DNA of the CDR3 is TGCAGTGCTAGAGCTGTGGACACCGGGGAGCTGTTTTTT.

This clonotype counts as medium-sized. CDR3 residues: CASSFSGSPGRNTEAFF. The CDR3 bases are TGTGCCAGCAGCTTTTCAGGGTCCCCCGGGAGGAACACTGAAGCTTTCTTT. This chain uses TRBV7-9 with TRBJ1-1; D perhaps matches TRBD1 (5 bases). V was shortened by 3 bases and J by 1 base, with 18 bases between the two germline ends. This CDR3 spans 17 amino acids. Germline CDR1 SEHNR, CDR2 FQNEAQ (reference sequence).

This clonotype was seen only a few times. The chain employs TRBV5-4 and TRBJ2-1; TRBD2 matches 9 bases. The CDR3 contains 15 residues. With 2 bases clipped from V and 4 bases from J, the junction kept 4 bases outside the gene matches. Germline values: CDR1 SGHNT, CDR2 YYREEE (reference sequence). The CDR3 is CASSFIAGEYNEQFF. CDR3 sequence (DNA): TGTGCCAGCAGCTTCATAGCGGGGGAATACAATGAGCAGTTCTTC.

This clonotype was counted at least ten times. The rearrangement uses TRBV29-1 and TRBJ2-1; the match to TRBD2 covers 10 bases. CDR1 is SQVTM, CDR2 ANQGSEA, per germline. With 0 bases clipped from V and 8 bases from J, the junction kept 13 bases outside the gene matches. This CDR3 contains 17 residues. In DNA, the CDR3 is TGCAGCGTTGAAGAATCTCCCCCCAGCGGGAGGGCCTATGAGCAGTTCTTC. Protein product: CSVEESPPSGRAYEQFF.

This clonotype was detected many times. Here the CDR3 reads CASSLGGSGNTIYF. CDR3 DNA: TGTGCCAGCAGTTTAGGGGGCTCTGGAAACACCATATATTTT. The genes are TRBV28 and TRBJ1-3; D perhaps matches TRBD1 (5 bases). V was clipped by 2 bases and J by 0 bases, with 5 bases between them. This CDR3 is built from 14 residues. Germline V CDR1 and CDR2: MDHEN, SYDVKM.

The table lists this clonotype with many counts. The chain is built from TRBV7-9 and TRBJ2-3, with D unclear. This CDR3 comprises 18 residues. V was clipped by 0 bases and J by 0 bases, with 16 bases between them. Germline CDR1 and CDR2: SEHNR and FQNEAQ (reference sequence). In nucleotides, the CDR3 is TGTGCCAGCAGCTTAGCGCATAGGGTTGTAGCTAGCACAGATACGCAGTATTTT. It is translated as CASSLAHRVVASTDTQYF.

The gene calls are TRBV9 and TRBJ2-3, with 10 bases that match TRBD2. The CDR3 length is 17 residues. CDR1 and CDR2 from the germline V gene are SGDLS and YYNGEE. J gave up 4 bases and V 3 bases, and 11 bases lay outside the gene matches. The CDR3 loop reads CASSGPSAGGGADTQYF. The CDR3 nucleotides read TGTGCCAGCAGCGGACCTTCAGCGGGAGGGGGGGCAGATACGCAGTATTTT.

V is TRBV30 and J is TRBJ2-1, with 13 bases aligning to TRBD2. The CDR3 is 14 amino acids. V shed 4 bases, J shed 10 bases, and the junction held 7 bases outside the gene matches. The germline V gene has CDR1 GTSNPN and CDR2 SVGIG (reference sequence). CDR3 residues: CAWTPGLAGNEQFF. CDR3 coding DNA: TGTGCCTGGACTCCGGGACTAGCGGGAAACGAGCAGTTCTTC.

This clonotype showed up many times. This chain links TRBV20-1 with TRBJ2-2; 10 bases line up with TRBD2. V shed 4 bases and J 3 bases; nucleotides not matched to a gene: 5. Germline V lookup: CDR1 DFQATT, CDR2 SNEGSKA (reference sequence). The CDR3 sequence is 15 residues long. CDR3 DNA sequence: TGCAGTGCTACCGCCGGGACTAGCGACACCGGGGAGCTGTTTTTT. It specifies CSATAGTSDTGELFF.

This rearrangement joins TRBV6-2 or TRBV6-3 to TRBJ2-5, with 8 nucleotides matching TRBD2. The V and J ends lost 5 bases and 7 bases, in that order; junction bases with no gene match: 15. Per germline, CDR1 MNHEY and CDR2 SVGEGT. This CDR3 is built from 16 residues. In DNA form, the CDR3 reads TGTGCCAGCAGTGCCCCGGAGGCGGGAGGACCGGGGACCCAGTACTTC. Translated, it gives CASSAPEAGGPGTQYF.